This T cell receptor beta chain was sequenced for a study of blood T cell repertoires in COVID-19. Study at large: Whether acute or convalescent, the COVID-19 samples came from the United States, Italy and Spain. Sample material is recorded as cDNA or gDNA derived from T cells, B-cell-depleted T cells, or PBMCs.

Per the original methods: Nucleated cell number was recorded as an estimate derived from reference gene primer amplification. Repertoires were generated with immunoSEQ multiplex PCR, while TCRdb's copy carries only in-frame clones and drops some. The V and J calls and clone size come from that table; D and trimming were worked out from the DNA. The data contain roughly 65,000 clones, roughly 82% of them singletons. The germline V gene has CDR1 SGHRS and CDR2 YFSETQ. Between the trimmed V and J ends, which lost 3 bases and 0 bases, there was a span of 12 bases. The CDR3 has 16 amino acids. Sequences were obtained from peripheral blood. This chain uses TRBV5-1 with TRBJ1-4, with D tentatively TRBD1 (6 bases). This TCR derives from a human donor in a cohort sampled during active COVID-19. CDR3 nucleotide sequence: TGCGCCAGCAGCTCCCAGACAGGTGCAACTAATGAAAAACTGTTTTTT. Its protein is CASSSQTGATNEKLFF.